The clone carrying this TCR beta chain was recorded at least ten times. Its target is unknown. The data stem from a study of T-cell reconstitution after alpha-beta-depleted transplantation in children. CDR3 length equals 12 residues. Germline-derived CDR1 and CDR2 are LNHDA and SQIVND (reference sequence). V was pared by 3 bases and J by 8 bases, with 3 bases of the junction left unmatched. General study findings and limits: As was reported, about two months after transplant, alpha-beta T cells came from several hundred expanded graft clones.

Preparation of the TCRbeta library used unique molecular identifiers. Each CDR3 protein gets one entry after TCRdb re-called the PCR reads with MiXCR. Seen here are approximately 500,000 distinct CDR3 sequences, roughly a tenth observed once, and the top ten hold around 2%. The chain carries TRBV19 and TRBJ1-1, with 7 bases lining up with TRBD1. The clonotype originates from a child aged 2 to 10 with inherited bone marrow failure, due to receive a stem cell transplant. Sequencing was performed on PBMCs, taken before TCRalphabeta/CD19-depleted stem cell transplant. The CDR3 DNA follows: TGTGCCAGTAGTATCGGACAGGTCGAAGCTTTCTTT. This encodes CASSIGQVEAFF.